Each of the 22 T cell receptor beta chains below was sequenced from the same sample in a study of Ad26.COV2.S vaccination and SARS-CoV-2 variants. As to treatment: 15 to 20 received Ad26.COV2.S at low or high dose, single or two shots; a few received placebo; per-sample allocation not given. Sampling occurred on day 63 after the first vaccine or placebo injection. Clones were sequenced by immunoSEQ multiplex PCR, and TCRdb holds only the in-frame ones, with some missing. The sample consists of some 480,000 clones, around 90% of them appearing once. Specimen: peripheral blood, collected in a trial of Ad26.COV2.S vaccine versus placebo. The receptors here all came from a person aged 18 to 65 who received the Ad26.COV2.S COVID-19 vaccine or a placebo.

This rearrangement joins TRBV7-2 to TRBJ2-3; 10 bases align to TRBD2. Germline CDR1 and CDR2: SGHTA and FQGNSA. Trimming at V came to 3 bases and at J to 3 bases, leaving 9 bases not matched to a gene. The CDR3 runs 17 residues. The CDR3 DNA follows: TGTGCCAGCAGCTTTAGGAGCGGGAGGGCCGGAACAGATACGCAGTATTTT. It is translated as CASSFRSGRAGTDTQYF.

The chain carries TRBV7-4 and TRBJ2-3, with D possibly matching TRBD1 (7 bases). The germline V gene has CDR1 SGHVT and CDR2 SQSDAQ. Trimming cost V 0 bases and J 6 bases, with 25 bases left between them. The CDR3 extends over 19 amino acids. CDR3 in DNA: TGTGCCAGCAGCTTAGCCAGACCTGATCCGGAGGGGGCCGCGGATACGCAGTATTTT. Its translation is CASSLARPDPEGAADTQYF. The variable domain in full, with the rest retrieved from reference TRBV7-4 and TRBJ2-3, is GAGVSQSPRYKVAKRGRDVALRCDSISGHVTLYWYRQTLGQGSEVLTYSQSDAQRDKSGRPSGRFSAERPERSVSTLKIQRTEQGDSAVYLCASSLARPDPEGAADTQYFGPGTRLTVL.

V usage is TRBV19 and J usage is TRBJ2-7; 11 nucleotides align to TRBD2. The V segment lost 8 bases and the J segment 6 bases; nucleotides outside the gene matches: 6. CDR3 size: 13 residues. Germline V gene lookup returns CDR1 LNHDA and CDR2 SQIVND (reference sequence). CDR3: CASGTSGLREQYF. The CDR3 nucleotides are TGTGCCAGTGGGACTAGCGGACTTCGCGAGCAGTACTTC.

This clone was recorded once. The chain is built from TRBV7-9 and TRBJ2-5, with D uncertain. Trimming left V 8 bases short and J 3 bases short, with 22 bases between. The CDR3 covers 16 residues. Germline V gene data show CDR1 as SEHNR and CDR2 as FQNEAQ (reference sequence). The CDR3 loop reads CASGTITYRTEETQYF. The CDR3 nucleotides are TGTGCCAGCGGAACCATCACGTACCGTACCGAAGAGACCCAGTACTTC.

The CDR3: CASSDPGGQVVNEQFF. CDR3 sequence (DNA): TGTGCCAGCAGTGACCCGGGGGGACAAGTCGTCAATGAGCAGTTCTTC. V is TRBV25-1 and J is TRBJ2-1; D may be TRBD2 (7 bases). Germline CDR1 MGHDK, CDR2 SYGVNS. Trimming removed 3 bases from V and 6 bases from J, with 18 bases in between. The CDR3 loop spans 16 amino acids.

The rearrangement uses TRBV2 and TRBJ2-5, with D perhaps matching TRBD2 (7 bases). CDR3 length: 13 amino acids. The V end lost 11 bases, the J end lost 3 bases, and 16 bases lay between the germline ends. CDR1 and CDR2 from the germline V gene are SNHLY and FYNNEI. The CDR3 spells CAGVGGQKETQYF. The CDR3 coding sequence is TGTGCCGGAGTGGGGGGGCAAAAAGAGACCCAGTACTTC.

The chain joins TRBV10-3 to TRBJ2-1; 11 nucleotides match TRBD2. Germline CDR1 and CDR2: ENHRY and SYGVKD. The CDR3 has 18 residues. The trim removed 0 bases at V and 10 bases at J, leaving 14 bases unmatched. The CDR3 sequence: CAISESPVSGRAAREQFF. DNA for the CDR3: TGTGCCATCAGTGAGTCCCCCGTTAGCGGGAGGGCCGCACGGGAGCAGTTCTTC.

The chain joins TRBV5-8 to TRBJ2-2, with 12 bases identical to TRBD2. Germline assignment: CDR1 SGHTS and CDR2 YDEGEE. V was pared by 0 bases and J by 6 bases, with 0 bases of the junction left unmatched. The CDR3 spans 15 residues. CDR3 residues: CASSLGTSGAGELFF. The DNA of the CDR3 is TGTGCCAGCAGCTTGGGGACTAGCGGGGCCGGGGAGCTGTTTTTT.

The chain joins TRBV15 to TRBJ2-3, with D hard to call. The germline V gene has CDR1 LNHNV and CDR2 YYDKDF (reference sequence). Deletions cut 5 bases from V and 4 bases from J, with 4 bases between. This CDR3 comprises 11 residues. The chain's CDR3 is CATSRADTQYF. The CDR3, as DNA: TGTGCCACCAGCCGTGCAGATACGCAGTATTTT.

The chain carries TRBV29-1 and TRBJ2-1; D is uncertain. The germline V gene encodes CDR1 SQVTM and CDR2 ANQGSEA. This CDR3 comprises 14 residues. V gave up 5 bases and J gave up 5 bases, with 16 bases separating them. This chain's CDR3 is CSVLSIGKNNEQFF. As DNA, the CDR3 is TGCAGCGTTCTAAGTATTGGGAAAAACAATGAGCAGTTCTTC.

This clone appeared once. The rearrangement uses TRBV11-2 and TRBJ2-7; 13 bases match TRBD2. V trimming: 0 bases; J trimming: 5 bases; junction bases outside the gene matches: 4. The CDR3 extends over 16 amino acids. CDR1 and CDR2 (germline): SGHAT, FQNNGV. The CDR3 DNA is TGTGCCAGCAGCTTAGATGGAGGGACTAGCGGGGACGAGCAGTACTTC. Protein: CASSLDGGTSGDEQYF.

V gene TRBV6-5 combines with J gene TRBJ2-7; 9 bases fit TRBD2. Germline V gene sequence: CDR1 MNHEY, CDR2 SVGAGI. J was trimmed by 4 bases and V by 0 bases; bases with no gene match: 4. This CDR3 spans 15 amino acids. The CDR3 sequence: CASSYSSSGRYEQYF. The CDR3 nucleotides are TGTGCCAGCAGTTACTCGAGCAGCGGGAGGTACGAGCAGTACTTC.

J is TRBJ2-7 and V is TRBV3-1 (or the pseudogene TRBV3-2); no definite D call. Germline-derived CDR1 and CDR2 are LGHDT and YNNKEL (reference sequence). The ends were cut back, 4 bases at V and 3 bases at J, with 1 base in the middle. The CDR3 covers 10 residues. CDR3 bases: TGTGCCAGCAGCCTCTACGAGCAGTACTTC. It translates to CASSLYEQYF.

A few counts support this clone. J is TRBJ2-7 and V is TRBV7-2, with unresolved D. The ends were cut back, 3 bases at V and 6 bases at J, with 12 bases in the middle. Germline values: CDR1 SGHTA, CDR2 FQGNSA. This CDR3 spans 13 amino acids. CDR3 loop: CASSFHPQSEQYF. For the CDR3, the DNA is TGTGCCAGCAGCTTCCACCCACAGAGCGAGCAGTACTTC.

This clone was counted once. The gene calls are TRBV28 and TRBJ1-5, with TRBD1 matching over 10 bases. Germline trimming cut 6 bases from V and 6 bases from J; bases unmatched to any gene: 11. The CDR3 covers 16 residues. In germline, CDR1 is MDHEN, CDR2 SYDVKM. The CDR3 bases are TGTGCCAGCAGGCGACCGGGACAGGGGCGTAGTCAGCCCCAGCATTTT. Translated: CASRRPGQGRSQPQHF.

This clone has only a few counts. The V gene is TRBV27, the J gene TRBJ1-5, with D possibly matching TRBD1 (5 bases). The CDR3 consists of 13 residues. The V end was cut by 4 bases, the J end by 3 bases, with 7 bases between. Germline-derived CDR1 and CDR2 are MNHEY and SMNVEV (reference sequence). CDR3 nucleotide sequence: TGTGCCAGCAGTTGGGGCCTCAATCAGCCCCAGCATTTT. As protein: CASSWGLNQPQHF.

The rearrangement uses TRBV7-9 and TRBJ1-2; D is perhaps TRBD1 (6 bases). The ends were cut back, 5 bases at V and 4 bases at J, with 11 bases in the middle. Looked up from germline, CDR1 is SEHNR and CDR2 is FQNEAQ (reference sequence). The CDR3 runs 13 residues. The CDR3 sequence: CASSPDSFYGYTF. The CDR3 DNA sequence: TGTGCCAGCAGCCCGGACAGCTTCTATGGCTACACCTTC.

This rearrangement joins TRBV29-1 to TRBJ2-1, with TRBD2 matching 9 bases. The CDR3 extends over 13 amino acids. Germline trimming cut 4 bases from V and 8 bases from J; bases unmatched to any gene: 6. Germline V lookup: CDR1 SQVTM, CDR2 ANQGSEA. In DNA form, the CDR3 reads TGCAGCGTTGCTGGGGCTAGCGGGGATGAGCAGTTCTTC. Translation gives CSVAGASGDEQFF.

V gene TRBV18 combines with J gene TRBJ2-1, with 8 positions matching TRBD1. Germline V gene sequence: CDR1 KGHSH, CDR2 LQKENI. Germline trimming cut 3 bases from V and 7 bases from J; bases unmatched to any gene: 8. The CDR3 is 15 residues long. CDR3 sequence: CASSPYGQGKNEQFF. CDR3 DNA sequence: TGTGCCAGCTCACCTTACGGACAGGGAAAGAATGAGCAGTTCTTC.

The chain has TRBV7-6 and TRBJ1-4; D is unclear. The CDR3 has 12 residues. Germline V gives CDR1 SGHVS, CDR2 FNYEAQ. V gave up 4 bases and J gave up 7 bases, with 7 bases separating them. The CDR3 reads CASSSLGEKLFF. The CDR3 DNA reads TGTGCCAGCAGCTCGCTTGGTGAAAAACTGTTTTTT.

The CDR3 region has the DNA TGTGCCAGCAGAAAGGACATCGTCAATGAGCAGTTCTTC. Amino acids: CASRKDIVNEQFF. The chain employs TRBV6-5 and TRBJ2-1, with D maybe TRBD1 (5 bases). CDR3 length: 13 amino acids. CDR1 and CDR2 (germline): MNHEY, SVGAGI. V was clipped by 6 bases and J by 6 bases, with 12 bases between them.

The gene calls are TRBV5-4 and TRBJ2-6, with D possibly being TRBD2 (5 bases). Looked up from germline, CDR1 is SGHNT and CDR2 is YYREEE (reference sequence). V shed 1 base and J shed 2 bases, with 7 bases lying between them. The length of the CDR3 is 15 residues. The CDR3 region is CASSLPGTGANVLTF. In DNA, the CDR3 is TGTGCCAGCAGCTTGCCCGGGACTGGGGCCAACGTCCTGACTTTC.